These 14 T cell receptor beta chains were sequenced from one sample in a study of blood T cell repertoires in COVID-19. Method: immunoSEQ multiplex PCR; TCRdb's copy keeps in-frame clones and lacks some. The profile shows approximately 200,000 clones, roughly 87% of them singletons. Sample: PBMCs or T cells enriched from blood (not recorded which). All receptors derive from a woman in her thirties who had recovered from COVID-19.

The chain couples TRBV18 to TRBJ2-3; 7 bases align to TRBD1. V gave up 2 bases and J gave up 8 bases; unmatched junction bases: 7. Per germline, CDR1 KGHSH and CDR2 LQKENI. CDR3 length: 14 residues. The CDR3 DNA reads TGTGCCAGCTCACCAAGGACAGGAGATGGTACGCAGTATTTT. Its protein is CASSPRTGDGTQYF.

The chain employs TRBV30 and TRBJ1-1; no clear D gene. The CDR3 consists of 11 residues. From germline, CDR1 is GTSNPN and CDR2 SVGIG (reference sequence). The germline V and J ends were trimmed by 5 bases and 8 bases, with 12 bases remaining between them. The CDR3 sequence: CAWDANAEAFF. Written as DNA, the CDR3 is TGTGCCTGGGACGCGAACGCAGAAGCTTTCTTT.

This chain links TRBV25-1 with TRBJ1-6, with TRBD1 matching 8 bases. This CDR3 is built from 15 residues. Unmatched junction bases numbered 2, after V lost 4 bases and J lost 3 bases. In germline, CDR1 is MGHDK, CDR2 SYGVNS. The DNA of the CDR3 is TGTGCCAGCAGTGGAACAGGGGGCTATAATTCACCCCTCCACTTT. It encodes CASSGTGGYNSPLHF.

The chain joins TRBV30 to TRBJ1-3; D call uncertain. The CDR3 runs to 15 residues. CDR1 GTSNPN and CDR2 SVGIG come from the germline V gene (reference sequence). Trimming cost V 5 bases and J 0 bases, with 14 bases left between them. The CDR3 loop reads CAWDPSGFSGNTIYF. As DNA, the CDR3 is TGTGCCTGGGATCCCTCGGGATTCTCTGGAAACACCATATATTTT.

The chain uses TRBV5-1 and TRBJ1-1; D is unresolved. The germline CDR1 and CDR2 sequences are SGHRS and YFSETQ. The V gene lost 0 bases and the J gene lost 10 bases, with 13 bases spanning the gap. CDR3 size: 13 residues. The CDR3 here is CASSLAGVDGAFF. DNA for the CDR3: TGCGCCAGCAGCTTGGCCGGGGTCGACGGAGCTTTCTTT.

The chain employs TRBV5-1 and TRBJ2-1, with 12 bases that match TRBD2. The CDR3 loop spans 16 amino acids. CDR1 is SGHRS, CDR2 YFSETQ, per germline. V gave up 4 bases and J gave up 4 bases; unmatched junction bases: 6. The CDR3 sequence: CASSPLAGGVYNEQFF. In DNA form, the CDR3 reads TGCGCCAGCAGCCCTCTAGCGGGGGGGGTATACAATGAGCAGTTCTTC.

The genes are TRBV4-3 and TRBJ1-6; weak D call: TRBD1 (5 bases). Germline V lookup: CDR1 LGHNA, CDR2 YSLEER. The CDR3 is 16 residues long. Between the trimmed V and J ends, which lost 6 bases and 0 bases, there was a span of 12 bases. The CDR3 bases are TGCGCCAGCAGTGAAACTGGGGCCTCCTATAATTCACCCCTCCACTTT. This encodes CASSETGASYNSPLHF.

V and J are TRBV7-8 and TRBJ2-5; 12 nucleotides match TRBD2. Germline-derived CDR1 and CDR2 are SGHVS and FQNEAQ. With V trimmed by 5 bases and J by 5 bases, 18 bases remained unmatched. The CDR3 has 19 residues. This chain's CDR3 is CASSPPRLAGAKPQETQYF. The CDR3 DNA reads TGTGCCAGCAGCCCACCTAGACTAGCGGGAGCCAAGCCCCAGGAGACCCAGTACTTC.

J is TRBJ1-1 and V is TRBV5-4, with a tentative D call TRBD1 (5 bases). CDR1 and CDR2 from the germline V gene are SGHNT and YYREEE (reference sequence). The CDR3 has 16 residues. V was clipped by 4 bases and J by 2 bases, with 18 bases between them. This chain's CDR3 is CASSHPDGHPNTEAFF. In DNA, the CDR3 is TGTGCCAGCAGCCATCCTGACGGACACCCTAACACTGAAGCTTTCTTT.

V and J are TRBV27 and TRBJ1-4; 9 nucleotides align to TRBD1. The CDR3 length is 16 residues. The germline gives CDR1 MNHEY, CDR2 SMNVEV (reference sequence). J gave up 1 base and V 4 bases, and 4 bases lay outside the gene matches. In DNA, the CDR3 is TGTGCCAGCAGTTACAGGGGGCGCAGAACTAATGAAAAACTGTTTTTT. Translated: CASSYRGRRTNEKLFF.

The chain joins TRBV6-5 to TRBJ2-1; 10 nucleotides line up with TRBD2. Looked up from germline, CDR1 is MNHEY and CDR2 is SVGAGI. The CDR3 is 16 amino acids. V was pared by 0 bases and J by 4 bases, with 3 bases of the junction left unmatched. Written as DNA, the CDR3 is TGTGCCAGCAGTTACTCCGGACTAGCGGTGTACAATGAGCAGTTCTTC. It translates to CASSYSGLAVYNEQFF.

In this sample, this clone turned up once. The chain links TRBV7-3 to TRBJ2-3; 9 nucleotides match TRBD1. With V trimmed by 5 bases and J by 1 base, 7 bases remained unmatched. Germline CDR1 SGHTA, CDR2 FQGTGA. This CDR3 is 16 amino acids long. CDR3 sequence: CASSRQGDFGTDTQYF. The CDR3, as DNA: TGTGCCAGCAGCAGACAGGGGGATTTTGGCACAGATACGCAGTATTTT.

This chain uses TRBV2 with TRBJ2-1; 9 nucleotides align to TRBD2. The V gene end was trimmed by 2 bases and the J gene end by 1 base; junction bases not matched to a gene: 6. The CDR3 has 17 residues. The germline V gene encodes CDR1 SNHLY and CDR2 FYNNEI. The CDR3 DNA reads as TGTGCCAGCAGTGAATATCGGACTAGCGCTTCCTACAATGAGCAGTTCTTC. Encoded protein: CASSEYRTSASYNEQFF.

The CDR3 DNA reads TGTGCCAGCAGAGCAACAGGGGGCGATCCGTACGAGCAGTACTTC. It yields the protein CASRATGGDPYEQYF. This chain joins TRBV2 and TRBJ2-7, with 9 nucleotides matching TRBD1. The ends lost 6 bases at V and 4 bases at J; junction bases unmatched: 10. The CDR3 has 15 residues. Germline V gene data show CDR1 as SNHLY and CDR2 as FYNNEI.